The sequence of this T cell receptor beta chain was determined in a study of control samples from healthy donors and cancer patients (TCRdb year 2020). Libraries were built with the immunoSEQ multiplex PCR assay. This is the immuneACCESS table as TCRdb keeps it, with only in-frame sequences that have V and J called. A part of the clones is gone; compared with another copy, unresolved V genes explain less than half, and the rest is unexplained. The sample table records 200,000 to 250,000 clones; around 94% of these occur just once. Jointly, the top ten make up about 1.6% of the sample. The CDR3, from cysteine to phenylalanine, totals 17 residues. CDR3 DNA is the only sequence kept; it has 51 bases, read in frame from the first base. CDR1 and CDR2 were assigned from the germline V gene (reference sequence) as LNHNV and YYDKDF. Trimming leaves V shorter by 3 bases and J shorter by 0 bases, with the junction holding 10 bases beyond the gene matches.

Concerning this clone: Its binding antigen is unknown. Base qualities are not recorded, but no much larger clone differs from it by a single base.

The chain was built from TRBV15 and TRBJ1-1; a stretch of 7 junction bases matches TRBD1. The sample was blood. The receptor was derived from a man aged 45-65 years in good health. DNA sequence: TGTGCCACCAGCAGGGGGATGACAGGGTCTTTGAACACTGAAGCTTTCTTT. Translated, it gives CATSRGMTGSLNTEAFF.